This T cell receptor (beta chain) was sequenced for a study of T cell changes during pregnancy in multiple sclerosis. Profiled with immunoSEQ multiplex PCR; TCRdb holds only in-frame clones, not every one. Of approximately 100,000 clones detected, almost 95% appear once; the ten largest clones hold less than 2.5%. The specimen was peripheral blood, collected in the third trimester of pregnancy. The source of this sequence is a female donor with multiple sclerosis, enrolled in a pregnancy study.

The CDR3: CASSQDGLDETQYF. In nucleotides, the CDR3 is TGCGCCAGCAGCCAAGACGGACTAGATGAGACCCAGTACTTC. The J gene is TRBJ2-5, the V gene TRBV4-1, with 7 bases identical to TRBD2. The CDR3 loop spans 14 amino acids. Per the germline V gene, CDR1 is MGHRA and CDR2 is YSYEKL. Trimming cost V 0 bases and J 5 bases; bases outside gene matches: 3.